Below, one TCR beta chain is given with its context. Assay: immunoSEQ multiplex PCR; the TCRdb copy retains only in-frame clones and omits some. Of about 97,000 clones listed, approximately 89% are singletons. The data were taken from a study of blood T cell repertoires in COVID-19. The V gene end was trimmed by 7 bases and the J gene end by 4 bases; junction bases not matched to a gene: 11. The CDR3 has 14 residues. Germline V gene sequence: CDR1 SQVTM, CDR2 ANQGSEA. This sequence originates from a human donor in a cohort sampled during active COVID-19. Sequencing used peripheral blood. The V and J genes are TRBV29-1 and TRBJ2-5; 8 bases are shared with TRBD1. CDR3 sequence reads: CSGTPTGAVETQYF. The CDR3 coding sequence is TGCAGCGGGACCCCGACAGGGGCGGTAGAGACCCAGTACTTC.